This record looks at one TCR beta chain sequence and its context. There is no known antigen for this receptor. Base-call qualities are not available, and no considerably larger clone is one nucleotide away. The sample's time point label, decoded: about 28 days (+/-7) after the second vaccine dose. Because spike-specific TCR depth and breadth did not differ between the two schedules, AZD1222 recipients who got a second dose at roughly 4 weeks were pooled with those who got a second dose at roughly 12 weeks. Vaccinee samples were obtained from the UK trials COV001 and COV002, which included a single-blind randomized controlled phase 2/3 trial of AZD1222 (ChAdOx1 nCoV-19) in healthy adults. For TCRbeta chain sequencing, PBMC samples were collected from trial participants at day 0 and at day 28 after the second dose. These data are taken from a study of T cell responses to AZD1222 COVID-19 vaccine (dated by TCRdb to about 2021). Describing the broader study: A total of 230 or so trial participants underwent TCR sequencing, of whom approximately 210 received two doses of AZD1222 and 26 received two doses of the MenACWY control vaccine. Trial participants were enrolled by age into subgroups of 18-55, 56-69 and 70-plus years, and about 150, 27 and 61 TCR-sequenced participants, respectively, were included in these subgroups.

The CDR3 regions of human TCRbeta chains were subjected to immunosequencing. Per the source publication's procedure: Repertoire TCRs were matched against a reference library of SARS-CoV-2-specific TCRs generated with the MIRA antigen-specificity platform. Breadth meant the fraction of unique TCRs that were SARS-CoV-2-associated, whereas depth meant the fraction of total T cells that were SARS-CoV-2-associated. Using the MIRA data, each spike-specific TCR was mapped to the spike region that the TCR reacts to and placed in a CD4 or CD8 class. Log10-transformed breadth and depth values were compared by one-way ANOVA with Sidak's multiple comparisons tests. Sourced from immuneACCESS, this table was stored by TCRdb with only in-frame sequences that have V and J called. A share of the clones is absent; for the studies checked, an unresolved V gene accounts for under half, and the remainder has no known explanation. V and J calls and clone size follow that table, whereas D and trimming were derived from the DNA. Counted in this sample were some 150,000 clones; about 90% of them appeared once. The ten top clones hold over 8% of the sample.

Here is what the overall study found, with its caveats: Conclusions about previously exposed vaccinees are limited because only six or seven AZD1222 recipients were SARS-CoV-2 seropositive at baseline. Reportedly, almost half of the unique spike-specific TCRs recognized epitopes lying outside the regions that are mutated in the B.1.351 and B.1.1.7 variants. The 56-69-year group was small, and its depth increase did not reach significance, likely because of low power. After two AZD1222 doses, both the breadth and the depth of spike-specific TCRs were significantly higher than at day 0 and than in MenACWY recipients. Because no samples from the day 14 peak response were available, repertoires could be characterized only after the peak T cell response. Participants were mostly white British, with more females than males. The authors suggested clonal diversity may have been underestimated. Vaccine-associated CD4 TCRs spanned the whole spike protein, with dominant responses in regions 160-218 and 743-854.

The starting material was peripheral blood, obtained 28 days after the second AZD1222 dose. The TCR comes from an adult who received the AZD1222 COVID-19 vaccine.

CDR3 protein: CASSGGPTGENTEAFF. The DNA sequence is TGCGCCAGCAGCGGGGGTCCGACAGGAGAGAACACTGAAGCTTTCTTT. The chain joins TRBV5-1 to TRBJ1-1, and possibly TRBD1, on 6 matching bases. The CDR3 goes from the cysteine to the phenylalanine over 16 residues. CDR3 DNA only is kept here, 48 bases in frame from base 1. From the germline V gene, CDR1 is SGHRS and CDR2 is YFSETQ. V drops 4 bases and J drops 1 base, leaving 17 bases in between. The CDR3, completed at both ends by the reference TRBV5-1 and TRBJ1-1 genes, gives the full variable domain KAGVTQTPRYLIKTRGQQVTLSCSPISGHRSVSWYQQTPGQGLQFLFEYFSETQRNKGNFPGRFSGRQFSNSRSEMNVSTLELGDSALYLCASSGGPTGENTEAFFGQGTRLTVV.